Listed here are 8 T cell receptor beta chains from one sample, sequenced in a study of blood T cell repertoires in COVID-19. Generated by immunoSEQ multiplex PCR, the TCRdb table keeps only in-frame clones and is missing some. This sample has 70,000 to 95,000 clones, with around 85% found just once. Sequences were obtained from peripheral blood. The receptors derive from a woman between 70 and 85 years old with active or convalescent COVID-19.

The gene calls are TRBV5-6 and TRBJ2-5; the match to TRBD1 covers 8 bases. Germline CDR1 is SGHDT and CDR2 is YYEEEE. With 5 bases clipped from V and 5 bases from J, the junction kept 11 bases outside the gene matches. This CDR3 is 15 amino acids long. The CDR3 loop reads CASSAQGAGGETQYF. For the CDR3, the DNA is TGTGCCAGCAGTGCCCAGGGGGCCGGTGGGGAGACCCAGTACTTC.

CDR3 nucleotide sequence: TGTGCCAGCGGGGGGAGGGTGATACAACAGACCCAGTACTTC. Translation gives CASGGRVIQQTQYF. The chain carries TRBV2 and TRBJ2-5; TRBD2 aligns across 7 bases. This CDR3 is built from 14 residues. V shed 8 bases, J shed 6 bases, and the junction held 12 bases outside the gene matches. The germline CDR1 and CDR2 sequences are SNHLY and FYNNEI. The whole variable domain, remainder taken from reference TRBV2 and TRBJ2-5, is EPEVTQTPSHQVTQMGQEVILRCVPISNHLYFYWYRQILGQKVEFLVSFYNNEISEKSEIFDDQFSVERPDGSNFTLKIRSTKLEDSAMYFCASGGRVIQQTQYFGPGTRLLVL.

The V and J genes are TRBV5-4 and TRBJ1-4; the D gene is possibly TRBD1 (6 bases). The germline V gene encodes CDR1 SGHNT and CDR2 YYREEE (reference sequence). Trimming shortened V by 4 bases and J by 5 bases, and 15 bases separated the two germline ends. This CDR3 region has 15 residues. The CDR3: CASSGTGSGNEKLFF. DNA of the CDR3: TGTGCCAGCAGCGGAACAGGGTCGGGGAATGAAAAACTGTTTTTT.

The chain joins TRBV6-5 to TRBJ2-5; tentative D call: TRBD2 (6 bases). Deletions cut 8 bases from V and 1 base from J, with 14 bases between. The CDR3 is made up of 14 amino acids. Germline lookup yields CDR1 MNHEY and CDR2 SVGAGI. CDR3 sequence (DNA): TGTGCCAGCGCGTTAAACGGGGGCCAAGAGACCCAGTACTTC. This sequence encodes CASALNGGQETQYF.

J is TRBJ1-4 and V is TRBV7-2, with TRBD1 as a possible D gene (5 bases). The CDR3 spans 15 residues. Trimming cost V 4 bases and J 8 bases, with 17 bases left between them. Germline CDR1 SGHTA, CDR2 FQGNSA. DNA for the CDR3: TGTGCCAGCAGCTCGGGACTTTCAAGCCAGGAAAAACTGTTTTTT. The encoded protein is CASSSGLSSQEKLFF. Full variable domain (outside the CDR3, taken from reference TRBV7-2 and TRBJ1-4): GAGVSQSPSNKVTEKGKDVELRCDPISGHTALYWYRQSLGQGLEFLIYFQGNSAPDKSGLPSDRFSAERTGGSVSTLTIQRTQQEDSAVYLCASSSGLSSQEKLFFGSGTQLSVL.

The rearrangement links TRBV7-9 to TRBJ1-2, with a tentative D call TRBD1 (5 bases). Germline V gives CDR1 SEHNR, CDR2 FQNEAQ (reference sequence). This CDR3 region has 17 residues. V was pared by 8 bases and J by 3 bases, with 25 bases between. In DNA form, the CDR3 reads TGTGCCAGCCGCGGCGGAGGGTGGCAGGGTTTTGACTATGGCTACACCTTC. This sequence encodes CASRGGGWQGFDYGYTF. Drawing the rest from reference TRBV7-9 and TRBJ1-2, the complete variable domain is DTGVSQNPRHKITKRGQNVTFRCDPISEHNRLYWYRQTLGQGPEFLTYFQNEAQLEKSRLLSDRFSAERPKGSFSTLEIQRTEQGDSAMYLCASRGGGWQGFDYGYTFGSGTRLTVV.

J is TRBJ2-5 and V is TRBV7-2; tentatively, D is TRBD2 (6 bases). Trimming removed 1 base from V and 1 base from J, with 16 bases in between. The CDR3 length is 17 residues. Germline CDR1 reads SGHTA; CDR2 reads FQGNSA. CDR3 protein: CASSLGAGPLFQETQYF. The CDR3 DNA sequence: TGTGCCAGCAGCTTAGGGGCGGGGCCGCTATTCCAAGAGACCCAGTACTTC. The whole variable domain, filled in from reference TRBV7-2 and TRBJ2-5, reads GAGVSQSPSNKVTEKGKDVELRCDPISGHTALYWYRQSLGQGLEFLIYFQGNSAPDKSGLPSDRFSAERTGGSVSTLTIQRTQQEDSAVYLCASSLGAGPLFQETQYFGPGTRLLVL.

The V and J genes are TRBV25-1 and TRBJ2-1, with 12 bases lining up with TRBD2. Germline V gives CDR1 MGHDK, CDR2 SYGVNS. The CDR3 runs 15 residues. Germline trimming cut 5 bases from V and 2 bases from J; bases unmatched to any gene: 1. The CDR3: CASSLAGGPYNEQFF. DNA for the CDR3: TGTGCCAGCAGTCTAGCGGGGGGGCCCTACAATGAGCAGTTCTTC.